This TCR beta chain originates from a study of blood T cell repertoires in COVID-19. Study-level background: Sources were T cells, B-cell-depleted T cells, or PBMCs; the material itself was cDNA or gDNA.

Seattle patient enrollment occurred during active infection, with longitudinal follow-up thereafter. This clone has just a few counts. The protocol was immunoSEQ multiplex PCR, while the TCRdb copy is restricted to in-frame clones and leaves out a portion. Of over 100,000 clones detected, 87% appear once; the ten largest clones hold approximately 5%. The CDR3 contains 15 residues. Trimming took 7 bases from V and 11 from J; bases not matched to a gene: 10. Per germline, CDR1 MNHEY and CDR2 SVGAGI. The V call is TRBV6-5, the J call TRBJ2-1; the match to TRBD2 covers 14 bases. The sequencing sample was made of peripheral blood. This clonotype was sampled from a woman aged 45-59 years with COVID-19, enrolled during active disease. The CDR3 nucleotides are TGTGCCAGCAATCGACTAGCGGGGGGGCCGGGGAAGCAGTTCTTC. Translated: CASNRLAGGPGKQFF.